This T cell receptor (beta chain) originates from a study of blood T cell repertoires in COVID-19. As for the study in general: Specimens from acute and convalescent COVID-19 originated in the United States, Italy and Spain. In each case, the material was cDNA or gDNA derived from T cells, B-cell-depleted T cells, or PBMCs.

As processed by the authors: Amplification with reference gene primers provided the estimates of nucleated cell counts. Sequencing was performed with immunoSEQ multiplex PCR; in TCRdb, only in-frame clones are kept and a portion is missing. V and J calls and clone size come straight from that table; D and trimming were deduced from the DNA. The sample contains tens of thousands of clones, 70% to 90% of which appear only once. The sample holds a few counts of this clone. Source material: peripheral blood. This sequence was found in a human donor in a cohort sampled during active COVID-19.

The CDR3: CASSSRGLMNTEAFF. In DNA form, the CDR3 reads TGTGCCAGCAGCTCTCGGGGACTCATGAACACTGAAGCTTTCTTT. The chain is built from TRBV11-1 and TRBJ1-1, with D maybe TRBD1 (5 bases). Germline V gene lookup returns CDR1 SGHAT and CDR2 FQDESV (reference sequence). The CDR3 has 15 amino acids. V gave up 4 bases and J gave up 0 bases, with 12 bases separating them.